The sequence of this T cell receptor (beta chain) was determined in a study of blood T cell repertoires in COVID-19. CDR1 and CDR2 from the germline V gene are SGHAT and FQNNGV. V dropped 3 bases and J dropped 6 bases, with 8 bases sitting between them. The CDR3 runs to 12 residues. Among Cohort 3 donors, those recovered had two negative PCRs, clearance, or symptom resolution. Sequenced by immunoSEQ multiplex PCR; TCRdb stores in-frame clones only, minus some. The sample consists of some 230,000 clones, roughly 79% of them appearing once. The sequencing input was PBMCs or T cells enriched from blood (not recorded which). The TCR originated in a man in his forties or fifties who had recovered from COVID-19. The V gene is TRBV11-2, the J gene TRBJ1-2; no definite D call. The CDR3 region is CASSLSQDGYTF. As DNA, the CDR3 is TGTGCCAGCAGCTTGAGTCAGGATGGCTACACCTTC.